This TCR beta chain was sequenced during a study of radiotherapy plus CTLA-4 blockade in lung cancer. Study overall: For 15% to 20% of patients, objective responses occurred, and approximately 31% had disease control. General study results and limits: With interferon-beta, early dynamics of blood T cell clones were reported to best predict response. Radiotherapy plus ipilimumab was followed by expansion in blood of tumor-derived TCR clones.

Sequencing used immunoSEQ multiplex PCR; TCRdb keeps in-frame clones, though not all of them. The sample has roughly 88,000 clones, 83% seen once. Comments on this clone: Its antigen is unidentified. Other DNA sequences in this sample translate to the same CDR3.

CTLA-4 blockade with ipilimumab, together with focal radiation, was given to patients with chemo-refractory metastatic non-small-cell lung cancer. CDR1 and CDR2 (germline): SGHRS, YFSETQ. V lost 2 bases and J lost 3, with 8 bases in between. The CDR3 sequence is 13 residues long. The chain joins TRBV5-1 to TRBJ2-5; no reliable D call. This TCR came from a human donor with non-small cell lung cancer who had stable disease on radiotherapy plus ipilimumab. The starting material was peripheral blood, obtained from a patient treated with radiotherapy plus ipilimumab. The CDR3 DNA reads as TGCGCCAGCAGCTTTGGATCCGAAGAGACCCAGTACTTC. This sequence encodes CASSFGSEETQYF.